These T cell receptor beta chains were read from a single sample in a study of identical twins. TCRdb re-called the 5' RACE reads through MiXCR, storing one row per CDR3 protein. The sample lists around 480,000 distinct CDR3 sequences, 14% occurring once. These data were also reused for a study on yellow fever vaccine responses in identical twins.

The specimen sequenced was CD4+ T cells sorted from blood. These receptors were collected from a woman between 18 and 29 years old in good health. CDR3s include the opening cysteine and the closing phenylalanine or tryptophan. Each record gives: V gene, D gene, J gene, clone size, CDR3 DNA, CDR3 protein. A D gene is named only where the DNA matches it firmly. Size tells how often a clone was seen (once, few, many) or the class of an expanded clone, and some rows leave it out.

v_gene: TRBV5-5; d_gene: TRBD1; j_gene: TRBJ2-1; abundance: many; CDR3nt: TGTGCCAGCAGCGAAAGACAGGGAGTAGAGGAGCAGTTCTTC; CDR3aa: CASSERQGVEEQFF
v_gene: TRBV14; d_gene: NA; j_gene: TRBJ2-5; abundance: many; CDR3nt: TGTGCCAGCAGCCAAGAGACCTTCCGGGAGACCCAGTACTTC; CDR3aa: CASSQETFRETQYF
v_gene: TRBV20-1; d_gene: TRBD1; j_gene: TRBJ1-2; abundance: NA; CDR3nt: TGCAGTGCTAGTTGGGGGACAGGGCACGGCTACACCTTC; CDR3aa: CSASWGTGHGYTF
v_gene: TRBV7-6; d_gene: NA; j_gene: TRBJ2-7; abundance: few; CDR3nt: TGTGCCAGCAGCTTTGCAGGCGACGAGCAGTACTTC; CDR3aa: CASSFAGDEQYF
v_gene: TRBV6-1; d_gene: NA; j_gene: TRBJ2-3; abundance: NA; CDR3nt: TGTGCCAGCAGACCTCGCCAAGACACAGATACGCAGTATTTT; CDR3aa: CASRPRQDTDTQYF
v_gene: TRBV27; d_gene: NA; j_gene: TRBJ2-4; abundance: NA; CDR3nt: TGTGCCAGCAGTTCCCCGGGAAACATTCAGTGCTTC; CDR3aa: CASSSPGNIQCF
v_gene: TRBV30; d_gene: NA; j_gene: TRBJ2-1; abundance: NA; CDR3nt: TGTGCCTGGAGTCAGAGGAGGGGGGAGGAGCAGTTCTTC; CDR3aa: CAWSQRRGEEQFF
v_gene: TRBV7-9; d_gene: NA; j_gene: TRBJ2-7; abundance: few; CDR3nt: TGTGCCAGCAGCTCCGGGACCGCCGGGGGAGGGCAGTACTTC; CDR3aa: CASSSGTAGGGQYF
v_gene: TRBV3-1; d_gene: TRBD2; j_gene: TRBJ2-5; abundance: NA; CDR3nt: TGTGCCAGCAGCCAATCGACTAGCGGGGGTGAAGAGACCCAGTACTTC; CDR3aa: CASSQSTSGGEETQYF
v_gene: TRBV5-1; d_gene: NA; j_gene: TRBJ2-4; abundance: NA; CDR3nt: TGCGCCAGCAAAGAGCGGAACATTCAGTACTTC; CDR3aa: CASKERNIQYF
v_gene: TRBV5-1; d_gene: TRBD1; j_gene: TRBJ2-7; abundance: NA; CDR3nt: TGCGCCAGCAGCAAAAACAGGGGACCGGGGTCCTACGAGCAGTACTTC; CDR3aa: CASSKNRGPGSYEQYF
v_gene: TRBV5-1; d_gene: NA; j_gene: TRBJ2-7; abundance: many; CDR3nt: TGCGCCAGCAGCTTCCTACAGAGCTCCTACGAGCAGTACTTC; CDR3aa: CASSFLQSSYEQYF
v_gene: TRBV11-2; d_gene: TRBD1; j_gene: TRBJ2-7; abundance: NA; CDR3nt: TGTGCCAGCAGCCCTCGACAGGGTCGTGGCGAGCAGTACTTC; CDR3aa: CASSPRQGRGEQYF
v_gene: TRBV5-1; d_gene: TRBD1; j_gene: TRBJ2-3; abundance: few; CDR3nt: TGCGCCACAGGGACAGGGGACACAGATACGCAGTATTTT; CDR3aa: CATGTGDTDTQYF
v_gene: TRBV7-9; d_gene: NA; j_gene: TRBJ2-3; abundance: NA; CDR3nt: TGTGCCAGCAGCCTACAGGCGGGGGCCCGGGCAGATACGCAGTATTTT; CDR3aa: CASSLQAGARADTQYF
v_gene: TRBV5-4; d_gene: TRBD1; j_gene: TRBJ2-7; abundance: NA; CDR3nt: TGTGCCAGCAGCAGGGACAGCCTCGGCGACAACGAGCAGTACTTC; CDR3aa: CASSRDSLGDNEQYF
v_gene: TRBV19; d_gene: TRBD1; j_gene: TRBJ2-2; abundance: few; CDR3nt: TGTGCCAGTAGGGGGACAGGGATCACCGGGGAGCTGTTTTTT; CDR3aa: CASRGTGITGELFF
v_gene: TRBV11-2; d_gene: TRBD2; j_gene: TRBJ2-1; abundance: NA; CDR3nt: TGTGCCAGCAGCTTAGTTCCGACTAGCGGGGGGTTATACAATGAGCAGTTCTTC; CDR3aa: CASSLVPTSGGLYNEQFF
v_gene: TRBV30; d_gene: NA; j_gene: TRBJ2-1; abundance: few; CDR3nt: TGTGCCTGGAGTGTAAACTCAAACAATGAGCAGTTCTTC; CDR3aa: CAWSVNSNNEQFF
v_gene: TRBV7-2; d_gene: NA; j_gene: TRBJ2-3; abundance: few; CDR3nt: TGTGCCAGCAGCTTATGGGGGGCGGGTACTAGCACAGATACGCAGTATTTT; CDR3aa: CASSLWGAGTSTDTQYF
v_gene: TRBV5-1; d_gene: NA; j_gene: TRBJ2-7; abundance: many; CDR3nt: TGCGCCAGCAGCTTGGCTGAGGGACAAGTGCACGAGCAGTACTTC; CDR3aa: CASSLAEGQVHEQYF
v_gene: TRBV9; d_gene: NA; j_gene: TRBJ2-2; abundance: many; CDR3nt: TGTGCCAGCAGCGTAGGGGGAACCGGGGAGCTGTTTTTT; CDR3aa: CASSVGGTGELFF
v_gene: TRBV4-1; d_gene: TRBD1; j_gene: TRBJ2-5; abundance: few; CDR3nt: TGCGCCAGCAGCCGACCGACAGGGGGCGGAGAGACCCAGTACTTC; CDR3aa: CASSRPTGGGETQYF
v_gene: TRBV7-6; d_gene: NA; j_gene: TRBJ1-2; abundance: NA; CDR3nt: TGTGCCAGCAGCTTTGAAAAGGGTCGAGTGTCGGGCTACACCTTC; CDR3aa: CASSFEKGRVSGYTF